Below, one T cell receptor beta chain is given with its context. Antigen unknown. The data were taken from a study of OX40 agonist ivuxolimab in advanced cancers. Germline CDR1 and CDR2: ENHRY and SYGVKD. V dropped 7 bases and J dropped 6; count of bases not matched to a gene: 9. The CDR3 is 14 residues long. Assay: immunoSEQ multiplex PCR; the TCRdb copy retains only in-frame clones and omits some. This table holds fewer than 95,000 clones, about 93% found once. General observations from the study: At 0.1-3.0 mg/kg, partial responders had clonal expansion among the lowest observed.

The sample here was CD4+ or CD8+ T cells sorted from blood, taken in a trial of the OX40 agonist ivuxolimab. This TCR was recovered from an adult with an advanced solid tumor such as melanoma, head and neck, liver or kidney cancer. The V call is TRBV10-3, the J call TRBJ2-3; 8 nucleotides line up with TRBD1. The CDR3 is CAIKLTGGPDTQYF. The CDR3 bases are TGTGCCATCAAATTAACAGGGGGTCCGGATACGCAGTATTTT.